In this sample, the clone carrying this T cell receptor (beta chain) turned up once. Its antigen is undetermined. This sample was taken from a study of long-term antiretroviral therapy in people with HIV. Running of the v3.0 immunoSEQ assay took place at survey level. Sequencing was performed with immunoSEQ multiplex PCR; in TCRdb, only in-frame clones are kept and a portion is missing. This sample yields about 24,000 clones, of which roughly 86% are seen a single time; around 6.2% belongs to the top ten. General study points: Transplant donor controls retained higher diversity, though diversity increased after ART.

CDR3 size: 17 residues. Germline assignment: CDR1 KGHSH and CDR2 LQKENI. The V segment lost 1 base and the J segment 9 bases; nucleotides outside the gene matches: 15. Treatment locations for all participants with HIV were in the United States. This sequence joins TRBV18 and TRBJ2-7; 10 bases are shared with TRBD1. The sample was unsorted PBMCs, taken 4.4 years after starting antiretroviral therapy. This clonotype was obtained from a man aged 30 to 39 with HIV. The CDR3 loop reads CASSPRPLQTGGGSQYF. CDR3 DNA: TGTGCCAGCTCACCACGCCCGTTACAGACAGGGGGCGGGTCGCAGTACTTC.